This paragraph covers one TCR beta chain sequence. Its antigen is unknown. Both 60 Vbeta primers and 13 Jbeta primers went into the PCR. Sequenced by immunoSEQ multiplex PCR; TCRdb stores in-frame clones only, minus some. This table holds 110,000 to 150,000 clones, around 79% found once. The sample originates from a study of cytomegalovirus exposure and HLA in healthy donors. The study's findings and limits: With high specificity and sensitivity, the classifier reportedly diagnosed cytomegalovirus status.

The V segment lost 4 bases and the J segment 3 bases; nucleotides outside the gene matches: 9. This CDR3 region has 16 residues. The germline V gene has CDR1 SGHDT and CDR2 YYEEEE. This TCR derives from a woman in her twenties or thirties in good health and CMV-seronegative. The sequencing sample was made of PBMCs. The chain carries TRBV5-6 and TRBJ1-2, with TRBD1 matching over 10 bases. CDR3: CASSMTGQGGYYGYTF. DNA of the CDR3: TGTGCCAGCAGCATGACCGGACAGGGGGGGTACTATGGCTACACCTTC.